Here is one T cell receptor beta chain with its context. V shed 0 bases and J 7 bases; nucleotides not matched to a gene: 17. Germline V gene data show CDR1 as SGHNT and CDR2 as YYREEE (reference sequence). This CDR3 is built from 18 residues. Genomic DNA of each subset was evenly split across several immunoSEQ plates. TCRdb's table, derived via immunoSEQ multiplex PCR, lists solely in-frame clones and lacks some. Among approximately 1.1 million clones listed, around 78% were seen once. The entry originates in a study of shared clonotypes between healthy human individuals. CD4+ cells yielded CD45RA+ naive and CD45RA-negative memory subsets.

The chain combines TRBV5-4 with TRBJ1-1, with TRBD1 identical over 8 bases. The TCR comes from a man aged 18-30 years in good health. Some clones in this sample may be carry-over from other donors' samples. The source material was memory CD4+ T cells from PBMCs. Subset specified: CD45RA-negative fraction. This CDR3 is CASSLALPGRGRSVEAFF. The CDR3 bases are TGTGCCAGCAGCTTGGCCCTCCCAGGCAGGGGGCGATCGGTTGAAGCTTTCTTT.